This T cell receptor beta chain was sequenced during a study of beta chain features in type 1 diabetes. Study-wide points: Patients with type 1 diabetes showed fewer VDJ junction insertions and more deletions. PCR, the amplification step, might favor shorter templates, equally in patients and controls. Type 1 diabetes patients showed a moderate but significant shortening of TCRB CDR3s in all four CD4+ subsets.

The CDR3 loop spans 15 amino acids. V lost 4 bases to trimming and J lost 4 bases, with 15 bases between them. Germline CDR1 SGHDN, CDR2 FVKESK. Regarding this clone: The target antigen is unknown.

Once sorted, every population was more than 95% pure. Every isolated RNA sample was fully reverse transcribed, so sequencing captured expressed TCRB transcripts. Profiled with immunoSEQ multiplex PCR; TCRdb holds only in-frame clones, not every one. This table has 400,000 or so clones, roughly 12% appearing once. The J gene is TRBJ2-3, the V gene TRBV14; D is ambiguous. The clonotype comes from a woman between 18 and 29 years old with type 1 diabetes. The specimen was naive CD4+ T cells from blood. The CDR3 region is CASSLELDPADTQYF. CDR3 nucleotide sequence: TGTGCCAGCAGCCTAGAGCTAGATCCGGCAGATACGCAGTATTTT.